This T cell receptor beta chain was profiled in a study of cytomegalovirus exposure and HLA in healthy donors. Comments on this clone: Its antigen is currently unknown.

The study ran its PCR with 60 Vbeta and 13 Jbeta primers. Generated by immunoSEQ multiplex PCR, the TCRdb table keeps only in-frame clones and is missing some. The table has about 160,000 clones, roughly four fifths seen once. This CDR3 is built from 15 residues. J gave up 6 bases and V 4 bases, and 6 bases lay outside the gene matches. Germline loops: CDR1 MDHEN, CDR2 SYDVKM. Whole-study findings and limits: A link between a missense DCLRE1C variant and TCR beta V- and J-gene trimming emerged from a later analysis. With high specificity and sensitivity, the classifier reportedly diagnosed cytomegalovirus status. Based on reports, TCR beta sequences accurately predicted HLA-A and HLA-B alleles for most subjects. In a later analysis, HLA-C alleles had the fewest associated TCRs, DRB1 alleles the most.

This chain links TRBV28 with TRBJ1-6, with 7 bases aligning to TRBD1. The material sequenced was PBMCs. The sequence came from a woman aged 40 to 55 in good health and CMV-seronegative. CDR3 nucleotide sequence: TGTGCCAGCAGTTCCACGACAGGGCTTAATTCACCCCTCCACTTT. Protein sequence: CASSSTTGLNSPLHF.